The TCR beta chain under discussion was sequenced for a study of cytomegalovirus exposure and HLA in healthy donors. The wider study: T cells numbering about 200 million yielded 90 million to 140 million unique TCR beta sequences in an earlier analysis.

Primers included in the PCR were 60 Vbeta and 13 Jbeta primers. Method: immunoSEQ multiplex PCR; TCRdb's copy keeps in-frame clones and lacks some. The repertoire includes roughly 120,000 clones, about 73% of them detected once, and 3.3% sits in the top ten. This receptor was taken from a woman aged 25 to 39 in good health and CMV-seropositive. Sequenced input: PBMCs.

CDR3 in amino acids: CASSNRGRVSEKLFF. The CDR3 DNA is TGTGCCAGCAGCAACCGGGGAAGGGTCTCTGAAAAACTGTTTTTT. V is TRBV9 and J is TRBJ1-4; D is unresolved. The CDR3 spans 15 residues. The V end was cut by 4 bases, the J end by 7 bases, with 17 bases between. Germline V gene sequence: CDR1 SGDLS, CDR2 YYNGEE.